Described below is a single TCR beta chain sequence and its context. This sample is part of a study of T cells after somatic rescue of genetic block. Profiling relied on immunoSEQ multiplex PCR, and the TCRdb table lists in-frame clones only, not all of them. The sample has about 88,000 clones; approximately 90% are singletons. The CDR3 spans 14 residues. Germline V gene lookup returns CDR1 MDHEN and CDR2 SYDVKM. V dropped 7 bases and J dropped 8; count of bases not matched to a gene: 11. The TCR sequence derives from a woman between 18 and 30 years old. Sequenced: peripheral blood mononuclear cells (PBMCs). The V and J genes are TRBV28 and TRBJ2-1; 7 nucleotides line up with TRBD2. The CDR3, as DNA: TGTGCCAGCACCCCTCGAGCGGGAAGGGATGAGCAGTTCTTC. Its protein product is CASTPRAGRDEQFF.